This T cell receptor (beta chain) originates from a study of blood T cell repertoires in COVID-19. V was clipped by 5 bases and J by 5 bases; unmatched bases: 12. CDR1 and CDR2 (germline): SGHAT, FQNNGV. The CDR3 has 16 amino acids. Assay used: immunoSEQ multiplex PCR; TCRdb lists only in-frame clones, some missing. The top ten clones hold more than 7.5% of a sample with about half a million clones, around nine tenths of them seen once. This sequence originates from a woman in her sixties who had recovered from COVID-19. Sequenced: PBMCs or T cells enriched from blood (not recorded which). V usage is TRBV11-2 and J usage is TRBJ2-1; 7 nucleotides align to TRBD1. Here the CDR3 DNA reads TGTGCCAGCAGCCCAATATCCGGGACAGAACACAATGAGCAGTTCTTC. Amino acid sequence: CASSPISGTEHNEQFF.